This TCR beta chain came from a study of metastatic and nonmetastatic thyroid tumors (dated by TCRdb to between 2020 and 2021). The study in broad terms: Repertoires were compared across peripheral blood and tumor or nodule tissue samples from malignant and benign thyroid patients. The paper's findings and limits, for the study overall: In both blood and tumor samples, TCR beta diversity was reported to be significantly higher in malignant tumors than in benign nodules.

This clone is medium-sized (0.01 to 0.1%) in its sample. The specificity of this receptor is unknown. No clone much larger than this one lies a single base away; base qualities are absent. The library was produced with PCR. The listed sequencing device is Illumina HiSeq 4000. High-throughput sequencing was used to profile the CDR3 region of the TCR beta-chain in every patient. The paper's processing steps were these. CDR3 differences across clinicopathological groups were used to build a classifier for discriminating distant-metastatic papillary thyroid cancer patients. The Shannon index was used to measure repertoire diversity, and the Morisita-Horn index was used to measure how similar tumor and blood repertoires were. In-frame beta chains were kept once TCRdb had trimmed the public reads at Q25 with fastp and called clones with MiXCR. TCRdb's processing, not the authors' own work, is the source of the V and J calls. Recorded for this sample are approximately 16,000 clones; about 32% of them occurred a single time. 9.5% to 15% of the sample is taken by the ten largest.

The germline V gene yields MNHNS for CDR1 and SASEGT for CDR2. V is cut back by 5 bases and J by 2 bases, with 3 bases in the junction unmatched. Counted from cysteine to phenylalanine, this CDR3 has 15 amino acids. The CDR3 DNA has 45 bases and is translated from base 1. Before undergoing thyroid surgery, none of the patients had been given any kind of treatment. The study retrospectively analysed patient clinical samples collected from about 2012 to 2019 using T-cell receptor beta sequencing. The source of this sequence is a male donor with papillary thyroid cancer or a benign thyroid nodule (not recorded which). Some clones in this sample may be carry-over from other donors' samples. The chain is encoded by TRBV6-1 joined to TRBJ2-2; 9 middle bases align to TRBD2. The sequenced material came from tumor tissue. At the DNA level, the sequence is TGTGCCAGCAGTCGACTAGCGGTCAACACCGGGGAGCTGTTTTTT. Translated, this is CASSRLAVNTGELFF.